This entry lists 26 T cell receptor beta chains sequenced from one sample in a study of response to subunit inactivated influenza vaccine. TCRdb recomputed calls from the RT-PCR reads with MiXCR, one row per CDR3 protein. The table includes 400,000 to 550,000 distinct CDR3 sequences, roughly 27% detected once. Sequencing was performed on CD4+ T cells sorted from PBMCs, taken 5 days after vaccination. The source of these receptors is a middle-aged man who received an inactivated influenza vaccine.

CDR3 in DNA: TGTGCCAGCAGCCCCCGGACAGGGGAGGCCTACGAGCAGTACTTC. This encodes CASSPRTGEAYEQYF. The genes are TRBV21-1 and TRBJ2-7; the D segment call TRBD1 is taken from the table without a DNA check. TRBV21-1 is a listed pseudogene. The CDR3 contains 15 residues.

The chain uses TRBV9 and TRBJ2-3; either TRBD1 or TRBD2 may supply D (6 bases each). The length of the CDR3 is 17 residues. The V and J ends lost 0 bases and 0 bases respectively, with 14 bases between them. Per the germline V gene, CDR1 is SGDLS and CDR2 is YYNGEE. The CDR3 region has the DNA TGTGCCAGCAGCGTAGGTAGGGGGGCAGGGAGCACAGATACGCAGTATTTT. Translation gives CASSVGRGAGSTDTQYF.

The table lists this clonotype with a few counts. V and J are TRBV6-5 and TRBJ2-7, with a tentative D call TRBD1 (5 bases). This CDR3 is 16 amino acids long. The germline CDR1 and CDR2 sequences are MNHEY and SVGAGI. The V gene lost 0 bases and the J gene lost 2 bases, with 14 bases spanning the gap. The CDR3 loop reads CASSYSSRAGTYEQYF. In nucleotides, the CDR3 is TGTGCCAGCAGTTACTCCTCCAGGGCAGGGACCTACGAGCAGTACTTC.

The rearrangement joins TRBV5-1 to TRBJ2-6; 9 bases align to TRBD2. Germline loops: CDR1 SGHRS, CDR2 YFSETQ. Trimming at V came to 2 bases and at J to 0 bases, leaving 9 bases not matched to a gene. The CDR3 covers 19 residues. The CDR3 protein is CASSFLGAGGTSGANVLTF. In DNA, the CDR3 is TGCGCCAGCAGCTTTTTAGGAGCGGGGGGAACCTCTGGGGCCAACGTCCTGACTTTC.

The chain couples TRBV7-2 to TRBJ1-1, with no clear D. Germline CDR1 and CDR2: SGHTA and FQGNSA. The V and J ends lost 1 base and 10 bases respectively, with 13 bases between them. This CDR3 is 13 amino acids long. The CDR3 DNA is TGTGCCAGCAGCTTAGAATCCCCCCGCGTAGCTTTCTTT. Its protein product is CASSLESPRVAFF.

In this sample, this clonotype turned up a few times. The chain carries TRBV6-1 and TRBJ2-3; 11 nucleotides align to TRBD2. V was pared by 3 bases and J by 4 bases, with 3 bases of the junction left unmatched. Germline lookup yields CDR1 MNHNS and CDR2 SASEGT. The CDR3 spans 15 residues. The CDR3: CASSDTSGGADTQYF. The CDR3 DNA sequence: TGTGCCAGCAGTGACACTAGCGGGGGAGCAGATACGCAGTATTTT.

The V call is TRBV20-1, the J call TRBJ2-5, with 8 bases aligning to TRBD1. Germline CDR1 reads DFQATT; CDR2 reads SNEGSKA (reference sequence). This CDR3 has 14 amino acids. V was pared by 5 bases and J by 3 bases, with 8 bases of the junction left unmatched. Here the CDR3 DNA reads TGCAGTGCTGGGAGGACAGGGTACGAAGAGACCCAGTACTTC. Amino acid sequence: CSAGRTGYEETQYF.

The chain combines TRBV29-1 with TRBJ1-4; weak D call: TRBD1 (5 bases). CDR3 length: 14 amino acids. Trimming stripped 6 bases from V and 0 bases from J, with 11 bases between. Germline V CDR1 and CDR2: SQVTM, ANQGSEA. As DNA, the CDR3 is TGCAGCGTGGGGGTCGGTGCAACTAATGAAAAACTGTTTTTT. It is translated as CSVGVGATNEKLFF.

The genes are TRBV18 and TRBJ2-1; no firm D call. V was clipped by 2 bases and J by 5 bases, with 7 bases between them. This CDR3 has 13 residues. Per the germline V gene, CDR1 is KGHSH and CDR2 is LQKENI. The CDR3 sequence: CASSPIRNNEQFF. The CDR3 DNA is TGTGCCAGCTCACCAATTAGGAACAATGAGCAGTTCTTC.

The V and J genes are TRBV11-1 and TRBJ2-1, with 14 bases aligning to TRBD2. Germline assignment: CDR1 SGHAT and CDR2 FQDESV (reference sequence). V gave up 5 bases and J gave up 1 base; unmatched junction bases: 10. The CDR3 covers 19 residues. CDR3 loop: CASSPGTSGRYGSYNEQFF. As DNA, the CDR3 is TGTGCCAGCAGCCCAGGGACTAGCGGGAGATATGGGTCCTACAATGAGCAGTTCTTC.

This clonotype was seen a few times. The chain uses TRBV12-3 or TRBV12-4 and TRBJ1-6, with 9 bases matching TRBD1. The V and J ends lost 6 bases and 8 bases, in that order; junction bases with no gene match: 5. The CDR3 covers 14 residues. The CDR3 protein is CASSPGTGYSPLHF. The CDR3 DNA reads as TGTGCCAGCAGCCCCGGGACAGGGTATTCACCCCTCCACTTT.

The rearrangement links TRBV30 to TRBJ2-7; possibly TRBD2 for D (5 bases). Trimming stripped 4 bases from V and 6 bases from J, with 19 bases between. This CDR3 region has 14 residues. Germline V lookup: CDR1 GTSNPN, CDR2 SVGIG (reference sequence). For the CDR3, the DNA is TGTGCCTGGACTCCCTCAACGCGGGCGGGCGAGCAGTACTTC. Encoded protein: CAWTPSTRAGEQYF.

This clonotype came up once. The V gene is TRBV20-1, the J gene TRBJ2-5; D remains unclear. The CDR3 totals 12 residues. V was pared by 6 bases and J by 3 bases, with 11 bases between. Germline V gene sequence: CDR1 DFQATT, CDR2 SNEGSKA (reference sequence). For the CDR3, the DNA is TGCAGTGCCGTCGGCTCCAAAGAGACCCAGTACTTC. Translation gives CSAVGSKETQYF.

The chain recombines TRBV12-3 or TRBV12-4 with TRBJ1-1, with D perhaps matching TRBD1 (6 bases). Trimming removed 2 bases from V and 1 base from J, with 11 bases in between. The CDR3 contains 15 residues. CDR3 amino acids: CASSLRGAGNTEAFF. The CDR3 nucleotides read TGTGCCAGCAGTTTACGGGGGGCAGGGAACACTGAAGCTTTCTTT.

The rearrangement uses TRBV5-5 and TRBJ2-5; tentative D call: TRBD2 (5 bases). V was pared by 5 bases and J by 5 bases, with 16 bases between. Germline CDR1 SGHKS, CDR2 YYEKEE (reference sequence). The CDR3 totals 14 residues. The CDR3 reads CASSTRAARETQYF. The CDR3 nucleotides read TGTGCCAGCAGTACTAGAGCTGCGCGGGAGACCCAGTACTTC.

The CDR3 nucleotides read TGTGCCAGCAGCCAATCTTACAGGGGGCCAACTTTCTTT. Protein sequence: CASSQSYRGPTFF. The rearrangement links TRBV3-1 to TRBJ1-1; 9 bases match TRBD1. Germline lookup yields CDR1 LGHDT and CDR2 YNNKEL (reference sequence). CDR3 length equals 13 residues. Trimming removed 2 bases from V and 12 bases from J; junction bases left unmatched: 7.

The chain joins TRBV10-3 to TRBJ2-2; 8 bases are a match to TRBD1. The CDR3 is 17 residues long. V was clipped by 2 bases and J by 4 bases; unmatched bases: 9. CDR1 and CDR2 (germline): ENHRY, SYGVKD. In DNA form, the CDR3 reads TGTGCCATCAGTGAGAATAACAGGGGGGCGAGCACCGGGGAGCTGTTTTTT. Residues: CAISENNRGASTGELFF.

CDR3 in amino acids: CASSQVRGGWTDTQYF. The DNA for the CDR3 is TGCGCCAGCAGCCAAGTAAGGGGAGGTTGGACAGATACGCAGTATTTT. The J gene is TRBJ2-3, the V gene TRBV4-3; tentatively, D is TRBD2 (6 bases). Trimming cost V 1 base and J 3 bases, with 14 bases left between them. Germline loops: CDR1 LGHNA, CDR2 YSLEER. The CDR3 covers 16 residues.

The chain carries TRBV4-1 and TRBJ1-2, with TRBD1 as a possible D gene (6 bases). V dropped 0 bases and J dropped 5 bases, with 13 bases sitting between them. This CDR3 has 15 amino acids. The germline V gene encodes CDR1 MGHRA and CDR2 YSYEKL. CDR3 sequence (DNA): TGCGCCAGCAGCCAAGAAGGGGGGACTCCTTATGGCTACACCTTC. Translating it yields CASSQEGGTPYGYTF.

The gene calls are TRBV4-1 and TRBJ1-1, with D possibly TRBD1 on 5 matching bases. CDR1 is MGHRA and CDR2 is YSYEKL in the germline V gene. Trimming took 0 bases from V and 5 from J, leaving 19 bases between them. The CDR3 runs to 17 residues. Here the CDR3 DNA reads TGCGCCAGCAGCCAAGATTCGGCCGGCAGGGCAGGTACTGAAGCTTTCTTT. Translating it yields CASSQDSAGRAGTEAFF.

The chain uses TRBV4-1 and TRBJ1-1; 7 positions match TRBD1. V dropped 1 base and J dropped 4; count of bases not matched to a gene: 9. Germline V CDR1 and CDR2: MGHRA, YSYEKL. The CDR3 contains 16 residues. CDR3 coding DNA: TGCGCCAGCAGCCAAGTTATGTACAGGGGAGGCACTGAAGCTTTCTTT. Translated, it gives CASSQVMYRGGTEAFF.

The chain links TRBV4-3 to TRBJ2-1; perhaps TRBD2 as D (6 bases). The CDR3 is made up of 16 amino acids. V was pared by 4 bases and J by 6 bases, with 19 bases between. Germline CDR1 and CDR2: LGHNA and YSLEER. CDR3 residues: CASSPGGTLTGNEQFF. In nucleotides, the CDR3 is TGCGCCAGCAGCCCGGGTGGGACTCTTACGGGCAATGAGCAGTTCTTC.

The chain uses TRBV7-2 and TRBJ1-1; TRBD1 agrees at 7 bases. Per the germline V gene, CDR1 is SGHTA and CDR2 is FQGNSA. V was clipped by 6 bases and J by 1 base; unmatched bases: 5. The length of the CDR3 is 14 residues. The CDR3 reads CASRDGQANTEAFF. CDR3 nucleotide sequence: TGTGCCAGCAGGGACGGACAGGCGAACACTGAAGCTTTCTTT.

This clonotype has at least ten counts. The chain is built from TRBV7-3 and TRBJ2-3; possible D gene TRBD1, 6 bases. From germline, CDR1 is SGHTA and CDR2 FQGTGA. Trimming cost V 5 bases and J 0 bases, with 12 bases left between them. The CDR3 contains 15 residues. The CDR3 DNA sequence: TGTGCCAGCAGCCGAGGGGGTCTTAGCACAGATACGCAGTATTTT. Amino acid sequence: CASSRGGLSTDTQYF. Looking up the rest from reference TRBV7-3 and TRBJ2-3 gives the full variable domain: GAGVSQTPSNKVTEKGKYVELRCDPISGHTALYWYRQSLGQGPEFLIYFQGTGAADDSGLPNDRFFAVRPEGSVSTLKIQRTERGDSAVYLCASSRGGLSTDTQYFGPGTRLTVL.

CDR3 loop: CASSVAAQGTGEQYF. CDR3 DNA: TGTGCCAGCAGCGTAGCGGCGCAGGGTACCGGCGAGCAGTACTTC. V usage is TRBV9 and J usage is TRBJ2-7, with a weak D call TRBD1 (5 bases). The CDR3 extends over 15 amino acids. Looked up from germline, CDR1 is SGDLS and CDR2 is YYNGEE. Trimming cost V 0 bases and J 6 bases, with 16 bases left between them.

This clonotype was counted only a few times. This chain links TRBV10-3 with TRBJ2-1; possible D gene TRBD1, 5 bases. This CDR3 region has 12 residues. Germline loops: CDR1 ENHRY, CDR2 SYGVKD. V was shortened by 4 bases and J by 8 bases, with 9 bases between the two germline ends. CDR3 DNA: TGTGCCATCAGTGCAAACAGGTATGAGCAGTTCTTC. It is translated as CAISANRYEQFF.